Shown below are 13 T cell receptor beta chains from a single sample sequenced in a study of Ad26.COV2.S vaccination and SARS-CoV-2 variants. The treatment: some 19 received Ad26.COV2.S at low or high dose, single or two shots; about 5 received placebo; per-sample allocation not given. Specimens were obtained on day 63 following the first vaccine or placebo injection. TCRdb's table, derived via immunoSEQ multiplex PCR, lists solely in-frame clones and lacks some. The data contain about 420,000 clones, around 89% of them seen just once; the ten biggest clones take up 3.5% to 4%. This sample comprised peripheral blood, obtained in a trial of Ad26.COV2.S vaccine versus placebo. Receptor source: a person between 18 and 59 years old who received the Ad26.COV2.S COVID-19 vaccine or a placebo.

The rearrangement joins TRBV7-9 to TRBJ2-7; D not certain. Germline loops: CDR1 SEHNR, CDR2 FQNEAQ (reference sequence). Trimming removed 0 bases from V and 2 bases from J, with 8 bases in between. The CDR3 runs to 14 residues. The CDR3 here is CASSLAAGAYEQYF. The CDR3 coding sequence is TGTGCCAGCAGCTTAGCTGCAGGCGCCTACGAGCAGTACTTC.

The chain combines TRBV7-9 with TRBJ2-5, with D unclear. Germline CDR1 and CDR2: SEHNR and FQNEAQ (reference sequence). The V end lost 4 bases, the J end lost 4 bases, and 10 bases lay between the germline ends. The CDR3 length is 13 residues. CDR3 sequence reads: CASSSIPRETQYF. As DNA, the CDR3 is TGTGCCAGCAGCTCAATCCCGAGAGAGACCCAGTACTTC.

The CDR3 DNA sequence: TGTGCCACCAGCAAGTATATCCAGGGAGGGAATGAGCAGTTCTTC. It translates to CATSKYIQGGNEQFF. The chain recombines TRBV15 with TRBJ2-1; 7 nucleotides align to TRBD2. The CDR3 spans 15 residues. V lost 4 bases to trimming and J lost 7 bases; unmatched junction nucleotides: 10. Germline V gene sequence: CDR1 LNHNV, CDR2 YYDKDF (reference sequence).

The rearrangement links TRBV5-1 to TRBJ2-1; D may be TRBD1 (5 bases). The CDR3 sequence is 16 residues long. The V gene lost 1 base and the J gene lost 0 bases, with 11 bases spanning the gap. Per the germline V gene, CDR1 is SGHRS and CDR2 is YFSETQ. The CDR3 DNA follows: TGCGCCAGCAGCTTGTTGGGGCTTAGCTCCTACAATGAGCAGTTCTTC. Translated, it gives CASSLLGLSSYNEQFF.

The chain links TRBV11-3 to TRBJ2-3; TRBD2 might be the D (5 bases). CDR3 length equals 15 residues. Trimming removed 2 bases from V and 1 base from J, with 10 bases in between. In germline, CDR1 is SGHNT, CDR2 YENEEA. For the CDR3, the DNA is TGTGCCAGCAGCTTAAGCGGAGTGGGCACAGATACGCAGTATTTT. Protein: CASSLSGVGTDTQYF. The whole variable domain, remainder taken from reference TRBV11-3 and TRBJ2-3, is EAGVVQSPRYKIIEKKQPVAFWCNPISGHNTLYWYLQNLGQGPELLIRYENEEAVDDSQLPKDRFSAERLKGVDSTLKIQPAELGDSAVYLCASSLSGVGTDTQYFGPGTRLTVL.

This clone appeared a few times. The sample holds other DNA sequences that translate to the same CDR3. V is TRBV7-9 and J is TRBJ2-7; D is ambiguous. Between the trimmed V and J ends, which lost 0 bases and 2 bases, there was a span of 8 bases. CDR3 size: 14 residues. Germline assignment: CDR1 SEHNR and CDR2 FQNEAQ (reference sequence). The CDR3 DNA sequence: TGTGCCAGCAGCTTAGCAGGGCAGCCCTACGAGCAGTACTTC. This translates into CASSLAGQPYEQYF. Drawing the rest from reference TRBV7-9 and TRBJ2-7, the complete variable domain is DTGVSQNPRHKITKRGQNVTFRCDPISEHNRLYWYRQTLGQGPEFLTYFQNEAQLEKSRLLSDRFSAERPKGSFSTLEIQRTEQGDSAMYLCASSLAGQPYEQYFGPGTRLTVT.

The chain has TRBV7-9 and TRBJ2-3; D is uncertain. Trimming took 2 bases from V and 4 from J, leaving 4 bases between them. The CDR3 is 12 amino acids. Germline CDR1 reads SEHNR; CDR2 reads FQNEAQ (reference sequence). The CDR3 region is CASSLFPDTQYF. CDR3 DNA: TGTGCCAGCAGCTTATTTCCAGATACGCAGTATTTT.

The V and J genes are TRBV6-4 and TRBJ1-6, with D possibly TRBD1 on 5 matching bases. V shed 8 bases and J shed 10 bases, with 15 bases lying between them. The CDR3 covers 13 residues. Germline V lookup: CDR1 MRHNA, CDR2 SNTAGT. The CDR3 DNA reads TGTGCCAGCGGAATTGAGTGGGGGTCACCCCTCCACTTT. As protein: CASGIEWGSPLHF.

This chain links TRBV5-1 with TRBJ2-3; D is perhaps TRBD1 (6 bases). The CDR3 is 15 amino acids. Germline V gene sequence: CDR1 SGHRS, CDR2 YFSETQ. V gave up 2 bases and J gave up 0 bases, with 10 bases separating them. The CDR3 here is CASSFADRSTDTQYF. Here the CDR3 DNA reads TGCGCCAGCAGCTTTGCGGACAGAAGCACAGATACGCAGTATTTT.

The count of this clone is one. The chain is built from TRBV9 and TRBJ2-7, with no clear D. The CDR3 extends over 14 amino acids. V was pared by 0 bases and J by 5 bases, with 12 bases between. The germline V gene encodes CDR1 SGDLS and CDR2 YYNGEE. The chain's CDR3 is CASSVGAARDEQYF. CDR3 bases: TGTGCCAGCAGCGTAGGGGCAGCTCGGGACGAGCAGTACTTC. The variable domain in full, completed from reference TRBV9 and TRBJ2-7, reads DSGVTQTPKHLITATGQRVTLRCSPRSGDLSVYWYQQSLDQGLQFLIQYYNGEERAKGNILERFSAQQFPDLHSELNLSSLELGDSALYFCASSVGAARDEQYFGPGTRLTVT.

This chain uses TRBV4-1 with TRBJ2-2; D not resolved. Trimming took 3 bases from V and 1 from J, leaving 0 bases between them. The CDR3 has 12 residues. Per the germline V gene, CDR1 is MGHRA and CDR2 is YSYEKL. This CDR3 reads CASSQNTGELFF. CDR3 DNA sequence: TGCGCCAGCAGCCAGAACACCGGGGAGCTGTTTTTT.

This chain links TRBV28 with TRBJ2-1; 8 bases match TRBD1. The CDR3 has 16 residues. J was trimmed by 3 bases and V by 2 bases; bases with no gene match: 6. Germline CDR1 and CDR2: MDHEN and SYDVKM. Here the CDR3 DNA reads TGTGCCAGCAGTTTACCTCCAGGGGGCCACTACAATGAGCAGTTCTTC. Its translation is CASSLPPGGHYNEQFF.

The rearrangement joins TRBV27 to TRBJ1-6, with D perhaps matching TRBD1 (6 bases). The length of the CDR3 is 13 residues. V dropped 4 bases and J dropped 6 bases, with 7 bases sitting between them. The germline V gene has CDR1 MNHEY and CDR2 SMNVEV (reference sequence). The CDR3 protein is CASSWTANSPLHF. CDR3 DNA sequence: TGTGCCAGCAGTTGGACAGCTAATTCACCCCTCCACTTT.